A single sample is the source of the 29 T cell receptor beta chains below, sequenced in a study of beta chain features in type 1 diabetes. Which antigens these TCRs recognize remains unknown. Expressed TCRB transcripts got sequenced, as all isolated RNA was reverse transcribed. Profiling relied on immunoSEQ multiplex PCR, and the TCRdb table lists in-frame clones only, not all of them. This table holds some 350,000 clones, approximately 13% found once. Points from the study as a whole: Shorter TCRB CDR3s, moderately but significantly so, were found in Type 1 diabetes patients in all four CD4+ subsets.

What was sequenced was naive CD4+ T cells from blood. These receptors were obtained from a woman under 30 with type 1 diabetes.

This clone was recorded a few times. The rearrangement uses TRBV6-6 and TRBJ2-7; a weak D match, TRBD1 (6 bases). This CDR3 is built from 16 residues. Per germline, CDR1 MNHNY and CDR2 SVGAGI (reference sequence). Trimming shortened V by 7 bases and J by 2 bases, and 21 bases separated the two germline ends. The CDR3 nucleotides read TGTGCCAGCACCCCCATGAGACAGGTACCTCCCTACGAGCAGTACTTC. It is translated as CASTPMRQVPPYEQYF.

The J gene is TRBJ1-5, the V gene TRBV19; D uncertain. The germline V and J ends were trimmed by 6 bases and 6 bases, with 9 bases remaining between them. This CDR3 is built from 12 residues. Germline V lookup: CDR1 LNHDA, CDR2 SQIVND (reference sequence). The CDR3 protein is CASSPTAQPQHF. In nucleotides, the CDR3 is TGTGCCAGTAGCCCTACAGCTCAGCCCCAGCATTTT.

The chain has TRBV7-9 and TRBJ2-2; tentative D call: TRBD1 (6 bases). Germline CDR1 reads SEHNR; CDR2 reads FQNEAQ (reference sequence). Trimming took 5 bases from V and 0 from J, leaving 10 bases between them. The CDR3 runs 15 residues. CDR3 nucleotide sequence: TGTGCCAGCAGCGACCGGACAGCGAACACCGGGGAGCTGTTTTTT. Translation gives CASSDRTANTGELFF.

This clone was detected once. The V call is TRBV4-1, the J call TRBJ2-5; D is ambiguous. The CDR3 spans 20 residues. Germline assignment: CDR1 MGHRA and CDR2 YSYEKL. V dropped 1 base and J dropped 2 bases, with 26 bases sitting between them. The CDR3 protein is CASSQAPWRSPPSPQETQYF. The CDR3 DNA reads as TGCGCCAGCAGCCAAGCCCCGTGGAGATCCCCTCCCTCCCCACAAGAGACCCAGTACTTC.

The V gene is TRBV18, the J gene TRBJ2-2; perhaps TRBD2 as D (5 bases). From germline, CDR1 is KGHSH and CDR2 LQKENI. V gave up 3 bases and J gave up 7 bases, with 9 bases separating them. The CDR3 extends over 13 amino acids. The CDR3 loop reads CASSPREYGELFF. For the CDR3, the DNA is TGTGCCAGCTCACCTCGGGAATACGGGGAGCTGTTTTTT.

This chain connects TRBV7-9 to TRBJ1-2; D possibly corresponds to TRBD1 (6 bases). Germline V gene sequence: CDR1 SEHNR, CDR2 FQNEAQ (reference sequence). V was clipped by 1 base and J by 0 bases, with 15 bases between them. This CDR3 comprises 17 residues. The CDR3 loop is CASSLGTDSLANYGYTF. The CDR3 nucleotides read TGTGCCAGCAGCTTAGGAACGGACAGCCTTGCTAACTATGGCTACACCTTC.

This clone was found a few times. The chain links TRBV7-9 to TRBJ1-5, with a weak D call TRBD1 (5 bases). This CDR3 region has 14 residues. The germline gives CDR1 SEHNR, CDR2 FQNEAQ (reference sequence). Trimming cost V 6 bases and J 3 bases, with 12 bases left between them. Written as DNA, the CDR3 is TGTGCCAGCAGTCCAGGGTCCCCCAATCAGCCCCAGCATTTT. Amino acid sequence: CASSPGSPNQPQHF.

V usage is TRBV7-9 and J usage is TRBJ2-7; 15 nucleotides align to TRBD2. The CDR3 spans 18 residues. The germline gives CDR1 SEHNR, CDR2 FQNEAQ (reference sequence). The V gene end was trimmed by 3 bases and the J gene end by 5 bases; junction bases not matched to a gene: 11. The CDR3 here is CASSFRTSGRAFSNEQYF. In nucleotides, the CDR3 is TGTGCCAGCAGCTTCCGGACTAGCGGGAGGGCCTTTAGCAACGAGCAGTACTTC.

J is TRBJ2-7 and V is TRBV6-1; weak D call: TRBD2 (6 bases). This CDR3 is built from 12 residues. Looked up from germline, CDR1 is MNHNS and CDR2 is SASEGT. Trimming removed 8 bases from V and 3 bases from J, with 11 bases in between. The CDR3 DNA reads TGTGCCAGCGGACGGGGGATCTACGAGCAGTACTTC. Translating gives CASGRGIYEQYF.

CDR3 in amino acids: CASSFDWAYNEQFF. The CDR3 DNA reads as TGCGCCAGCAGCTTTGACTGGGCCTACAATGAGCAGTTCTTC. This chain uses TRBV5-1 with TRBJ2-1; D is undetermined. V was pared by 2 bases and J by 2 bases, with 8 bases between. This CDR3 contains 14 residues. Germline values: CDR1 SGHRS, CDR2 YFSETQ.

The chain couples TRBV7-9 to TRBJ2-7; possibly TRBD2 for D (5 bases). There are 15 residues in the CDR3. Germline V gene sequence: CDR1 SEHNR, CDR2 FQNEAQ (reference sequence). With 5 bases removed from V and 3 bases from J, the gap between germline ends came to 17 bases. CDR3 sequence reads: CASSPVRGRSYEQYF. The CDR3 DNA reads as TGTGCCAGCAGCCCAGTTCGGGGAAGAAGCTACGAGCAGTACTTC.

In this sample, this clone turned up a few times. This sequence joins TRBV19 and TRBJ1-2, with 10 positions matching TRBD1. Germline V lookup: CDR1 LNHDA, CDR2 SQIVND (reference sequence). The V segment lost 4 bases and the J segment 6 bases; nucleotides outside the gene matches: 5. The CDR3 is 14 amino acids. The DNA of the CDR3 is TGTGCCAGTAGTACTGACAGGGGGCGAGATGGCTACACCTTC. Protein: CASSTDRGRDGYTF.

This chain links TRBV9 with TRBJ2-7; 10 positions agree with TRBD2. CDR1 is SGDLS and CDR2 is YYNGEE in the germline V gene. CDR3 size: 15 residues. V lost 0 bases and J lost 3; bases outside the gene matches: 3. CDR3 loop: CASSVEIAGGYEQYF. CDR3 sequence (DNA): TGTGCCAGCAGCGTAGAGATAGCGGGAGGCTACGAGCAGTACTTC.

The table lists this clone with a few counts. The rearrangement uses TRBV6-5 and TRBJ1-2, with 7 bases matching TRBD1. V lost 0 bases and J lost 5; bases outside the gene matches: 9. This CDR3 has 16 amino acids. The germline V gene encodes CDR1 MNHEY and CDR2 SVGAGI. CDR3 coding DNA: TGTGCCAGCAGTTACTCGACGACGACAGGGCAGTATGGCTACACCTTC. This encodes CASSYSTTTGQYGYTF.

This clone was detected a few times. The V gene is TRBV2, the J gene TRBJ2-4, with TRBD2 identical over 8 bases. This CDR3 contains 14 residues. Germline assignment: CDR1 SNHLY and CDR2 FYNNEI. Trimming removed 6 bases from V and 11 bases from J; junction bases left unmatched: 12. CDR3 loop: CASSADYRTSFQYF. CDR3 DNA: TGTGCCAGCAGCGCTGACTACCGGACTAGCTTTCAGTACTTC.

This clone turned up a few times. V gene TRBV29-1 combines with J gene TRBJ2-3; 10 bases are shared with TRBD2. The CDR3 spans 13 residues. CDR1 and CDR2 (germline): SQVTM, ANQGSEA. V was pared by 6 bases and J by 3 bases, with 3 bases of the junction left unmatched. Here the CDR3 reads CSVGTSATDTQYF. The CDR3 region has the DNA TGCAGCGTAGGGACTAGCGCGACAGATACGCAGTATTTT.

This clone has only a few counts. This chain connects TRBV29-1 to TRBJ2-3; D is perhaps TRBD1 (6 bases). CDR3 length: 17 residues. From germline, CDR1 is SQVTM and CDR2 ANQGSEA. V lost 4 bases, J lost 2 bases, and 22 bases lay in between. CDR3 region: CSVAQLLQGRSTDTQYF. The CDR3 nucleotides read TGCAGCGTTGCCCAGCTCCTACAGGGAAGGTCCACAGATACGCAGTATTTT.

The chain carries TRBV4-3 and TRBJ2-1; D is unclear. This CDR3 has 13 residues. Looked up from germline, CDR1 is LGHNA and CDR2 is YSLEER. V dropped 0 bases and J dropped 12 bases, with 12 bases sitting between them. The CDR3 nucleotides are TGCGCCAGCAGCCAAGATTGGAGAAGAGGGCAGTTCTTC. This codes for CASSQDWRRGQFF.

This clone was detected only a few times. V gene TRBV4-3 combines with J gene TRBJ1-2; D not certain. Germline V gene data show CDR1 as LGHNA and CDR2 as YSLEER. Trimming cost V 3 bases and J 6 bases, with 14 bases left between them. CDR3 length: 14 residues. CDR3 DNA sequence: TGCGCCAGCAGCCAGGAGACGCATTACCATGGCTACACCTTC. Translated: CASSQETHYHGYTF.

The V and J genes are TRBV13 and TRBJ2-2, with no clear D. The CDR3 consists of 15 residues. Germline CDR1 and CDR2: PRHDT and FYEKMQ (reference sequence). Trimming took off 1 base at V and 5 bases at J, with 11 bases between the two ends. The CDR3 protein is CASSLEAAATGELFF. The CDR3 nucleotides read TGTGCCAGCAGCTTAGAGGCCGCGGCAACCGGGGAGCTGTTTTTT.

The V call is TRBV7-2, the J call TRBJ2-7, with D perhaps matching TRBD1 (6 bases). This CDR3 is 14 amino acids long. V lost 1 base to trimming and J lost 3 bases, with 10 bases between them. Germline V gene data show CDR1 as SGHTA and CDR2 as FQGNSA. This CDR3 reads CASSLGDIDYEQYF. DNA of the CDR3: TGTGCCAGCAGCTTAGGGGACATTGACTACGAGCAGTACTTC.

This clone occurred a few times. The chain employs TRBV7-3 and TRBJ2-1; weak D call: TRBD2 (5 bases). The V and J ends lost 1 base and 0 bases respectively, with 7 bases between them. Germline assignment: CDR1 SGHTA and CDR2 FQGTGA. This CDR3 has 15 residues. The CDR3 bases are TGTGCCAGCAGCTTAAAACGGGGCTCCTACAATGAGCAGTTCTTC. It is translated as CASSLKRGSYNEQFF.

The chain uses TRBV6-5 and TRBJ2-3, with TRBD1 identical over 8 bases. Germline V CDR1 and CDR2: MNHEY, SVGAGI. The CDR3 consists of 14 residues. V trimming: 7 bases; J trimming: 5 bases; junction bases outside the gene matches: 8. The CDR3 sequence is CASNLDRGGDTQYF. Written as DNA, the CDR3 is TGTGCCAGCAACCTTGACAGGGGTGGAGATACGCAGTATTTT.

This clone occurred a few times. As DNA, the CDR3 is TGTGCCAGCAGCCGGGGGGTGTCCTACGAGCAGTACTTC. This encodes CASSRGVSYEQYF. V and J are TRBV5-4 and TRBJ2-7, with TRBD2 identical over 7 bases. This CDR3 contains 13 residues. The V gene's germline CDR1 is SGHNT and CDR2 YYREEE (reference sequence). J was trimmed by 1 base and V by 4 bases; bases with no gene match: 2.

The rearrangement uses TRBV6-1 and TRBJ2-1; 11 nucleotides match TRBD2. This CDR3 contains 16 residues. J gave up 5 bases and V 2 bases, and 5 bases lay outside the gene matches. CDR1 is MNHNS and CDR2 is SASEGT in the germline V gene. The CDR3 DNA is TGTGCCAGCAGTGAACTAGCGGGAGGAGGAAACAATGAGCAGTTCTTC. Its protein is CASSELAGGGNNEQFF.

This clone appeared a few times. The J gene is TRBJ1-4, the V gene TRBV2; D ambiguous. The ends were cut back, 7 bases at V and 6 bases at J, with 12 bases in the middle. The V gene's germline CDR1 is SNHLY and CDR2 FYNNEI. CDR3 length equals 13 residues. This CDR3 is CASKQPTYEKLFF. CDR3 DNA: TGTGCCAGCAAACAGCCTACGTATGAAAAACTGTTTTTT.

V and J are TRBV25-1 and TRBJ2-1; D uncertain. The CDR3 contains 11 residues. Germline CDR1 reads MGHDK; CDR2 reads SYGVNS. V was shortened by 2 bases and J by 10 bases, with 6 bases between the two germline ends. The DNA for the CDR3 is TGTGCCAGCAGTGAAGCGTGGGAGCAGTTCTTC. Protein product: CASSEAWEQFF.

The chain carries TRBV4-1 and TRBJ2-7; 10 nucleotides line up with TRBD2. The V segment lost 0 bases and the J segment 3 bases; nucleotides outside the gene matches: 8. The CDR3 spans 17 residues. Germline V CDR1 and CDR2: MGHRA, YSYEKL. This chain's CDR3 is CASSQERLAGEVYEQYV. CDR3 DNA sequence: TGCGCCAGCAGCCAAGAGCGGCTAGCGGGAGAGGTCTACGAGCAGTACGTC.

V usage is TRBV4-1 and J usage is TRBJ2-7; TRBD2 matches 13 bases. Per germline, CDR1 MGHRA and CDR2 YSYEKL. This CDR3 has 15 amino acids. CDR3 in amino acids: CASSQGHGLAGVLHV. The CDR3 DNA reads TGCGCCAGCAGCCAGGGGCACGGACTAGCGGGAGTTTTGCACGTC.